The entry below describes one T cell receptor beta chain. This entry comes from a study of shared clonotypes between healthy human individuals. The repertoire was sequenced with immunoSEQ multiplex PCR; TCRdb's copy has only in-frame clones and lacks some. The data show approximately 2.1 million clones, 85% to 95% seen once. V shed 5 bases and J 5 bases; nucleotides not matched to a gene: 15. CDR1 and CDR2 (germline): WSHSY, SAAADI. The CDR3 has 17 residues. The chain links TRBV10-2 to TRBJ2-7; 10 bases are a match to TRBD1. The sample comprised naive CD4+ T cells from PBMCs. Noted subset: CD45RA+ positively selected. The receptor comes from a man aged 18 to 30 in good health. Some clones in this sample may be carry-over from other donors' samples. The CDR3 DNA follows: TGCGCCAGCAGTCGAAATGCACCGGGACAGGGGAAACACGAGCAGTACTTC. This encodes CASSRNAPGQGKHEQYF.